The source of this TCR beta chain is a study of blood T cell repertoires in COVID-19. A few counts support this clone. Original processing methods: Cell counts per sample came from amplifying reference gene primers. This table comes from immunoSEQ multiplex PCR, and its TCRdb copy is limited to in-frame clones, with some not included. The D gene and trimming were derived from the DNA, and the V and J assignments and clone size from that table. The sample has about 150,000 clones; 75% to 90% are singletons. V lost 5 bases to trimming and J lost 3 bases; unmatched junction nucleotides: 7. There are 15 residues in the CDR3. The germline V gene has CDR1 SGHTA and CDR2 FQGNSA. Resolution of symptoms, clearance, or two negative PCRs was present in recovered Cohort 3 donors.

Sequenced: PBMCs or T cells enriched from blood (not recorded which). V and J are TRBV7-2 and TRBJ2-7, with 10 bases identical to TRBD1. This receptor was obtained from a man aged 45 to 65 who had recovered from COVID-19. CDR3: CASSPQTGGGYEQYF. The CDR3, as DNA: TGTGCCAGCAGCCCACAGACAGGGGGCGGCTACGAGCAGTACTTC.